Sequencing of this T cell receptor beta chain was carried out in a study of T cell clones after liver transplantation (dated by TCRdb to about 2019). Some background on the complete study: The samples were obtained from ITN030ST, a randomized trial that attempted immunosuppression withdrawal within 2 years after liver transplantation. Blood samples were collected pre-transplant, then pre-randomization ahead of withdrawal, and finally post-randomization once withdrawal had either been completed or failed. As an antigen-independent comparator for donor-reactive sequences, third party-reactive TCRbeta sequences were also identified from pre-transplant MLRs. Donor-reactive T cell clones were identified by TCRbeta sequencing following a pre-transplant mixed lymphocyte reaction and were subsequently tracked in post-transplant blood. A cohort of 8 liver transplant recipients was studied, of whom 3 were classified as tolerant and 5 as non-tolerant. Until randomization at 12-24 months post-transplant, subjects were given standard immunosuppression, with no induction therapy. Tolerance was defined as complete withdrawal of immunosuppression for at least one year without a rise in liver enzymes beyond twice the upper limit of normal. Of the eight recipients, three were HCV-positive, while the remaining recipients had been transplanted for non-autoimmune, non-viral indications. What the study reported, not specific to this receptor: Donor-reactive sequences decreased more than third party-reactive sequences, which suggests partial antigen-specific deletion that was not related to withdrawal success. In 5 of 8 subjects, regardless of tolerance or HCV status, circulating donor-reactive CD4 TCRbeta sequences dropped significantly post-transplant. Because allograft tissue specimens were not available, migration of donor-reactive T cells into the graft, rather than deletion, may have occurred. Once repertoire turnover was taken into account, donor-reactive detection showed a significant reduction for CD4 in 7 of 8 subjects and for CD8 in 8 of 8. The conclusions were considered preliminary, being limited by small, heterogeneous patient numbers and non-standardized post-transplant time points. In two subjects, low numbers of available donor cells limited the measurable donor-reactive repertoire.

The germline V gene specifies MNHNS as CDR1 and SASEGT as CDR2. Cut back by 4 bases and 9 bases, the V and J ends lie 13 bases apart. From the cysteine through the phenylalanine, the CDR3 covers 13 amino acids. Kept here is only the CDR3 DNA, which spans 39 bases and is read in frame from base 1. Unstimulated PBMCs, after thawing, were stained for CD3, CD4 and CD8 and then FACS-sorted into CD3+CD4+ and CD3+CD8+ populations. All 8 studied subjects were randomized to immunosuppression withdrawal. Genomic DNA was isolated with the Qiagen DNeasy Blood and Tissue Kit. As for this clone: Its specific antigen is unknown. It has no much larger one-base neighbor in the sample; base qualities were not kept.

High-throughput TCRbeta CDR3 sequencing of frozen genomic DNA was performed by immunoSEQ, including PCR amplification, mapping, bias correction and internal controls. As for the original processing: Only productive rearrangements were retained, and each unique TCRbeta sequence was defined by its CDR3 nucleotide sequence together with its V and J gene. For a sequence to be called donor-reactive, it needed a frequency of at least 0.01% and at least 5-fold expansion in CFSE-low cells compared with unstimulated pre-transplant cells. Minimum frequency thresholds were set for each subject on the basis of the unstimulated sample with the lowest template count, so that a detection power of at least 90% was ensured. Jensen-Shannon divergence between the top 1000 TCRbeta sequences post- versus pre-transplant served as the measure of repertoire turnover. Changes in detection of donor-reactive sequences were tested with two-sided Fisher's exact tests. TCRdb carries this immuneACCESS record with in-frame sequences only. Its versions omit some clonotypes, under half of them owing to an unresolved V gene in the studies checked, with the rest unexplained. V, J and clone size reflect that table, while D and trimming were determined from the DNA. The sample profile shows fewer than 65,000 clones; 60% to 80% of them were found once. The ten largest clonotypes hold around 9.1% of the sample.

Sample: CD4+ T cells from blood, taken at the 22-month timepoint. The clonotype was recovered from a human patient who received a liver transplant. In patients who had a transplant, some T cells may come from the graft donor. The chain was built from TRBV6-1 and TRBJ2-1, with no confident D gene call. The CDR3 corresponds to CASSAETATEQFF. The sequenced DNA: TGTGCCAGCAGTGCAGAGACCGCCACTGAGCAGTTCTTC.